Listed here are 26 T cell receptor beta chains from one sample, sequenced in a study of Ad26.COV2.S vaccination and SARS-CoV-2 variants. The treatment was: roughly 19 received Ad26.COV2.S at low or high dose, single or two shots; several received placebo; per-sample allocation not given. The investigators took samples on day 63 after the first vaccine or placebo injection. The data were produced by immunoSEQ multiplex PCR, yet TCRdb's version contains in-frame clones alone and is incomplete. The sample contains approximately 340,000 clones, 70% to 90% of which appear only once. The source was peripheral blood, collected in a trial of Ad26.COV2.S vaccine versus placebo. Receptors were obtained from a person aged 18-65 years who received the Ad26.COV2.S COVID-19 vaccine or a placebo.

The CDR3 nucleotides are TGTGCCAGCAGCCACCCAAGTGTACAGGGGACCCAAGAGACCCAGTACTTC. This codes for CASSHPSVQGTQETQYF. This rearrangement joins TRBV5-4 to TRBJ2-5; TRBD1 agrees at 7 bases. J gave up 1 base and V 4 bases, and 13 bases lay outside the gene matches. Germline V gene data show CDR1 as SGHNT and CDR2 as YYREEE (reference sequence). There are 17 residues in the CDR3. The full variable domain, rest sourced from reference TRBV5-4 and TRBJ2-5, is ETGVTQSPTHLIKTRGQQVTLRCSSQSGHNTVSWYQQALGQGPQFIFQYYREEENGRGNFPPRFSGLQFPNYSSELNVNALELDDSALYLCASSHPSVQGTQETQYFGPGTRLLVL.

The chain couples TRBV18 to TRBJ1-2; 9 nucleotides align to TRBD1. This CDR3 has 15 amino acids. V trimming: 0 bases; J trimming: 4 bases; junction bases outside the gene matches: 3. Germline values: CDR1 KGHSH, CDR2 LQKENI. The CDR3 nucleotides are TGTGCCAGCTCACCACCGGGGGACAGGGCCTATGGCTACACCTTC. This codes for CASSPPGDRAYGYTF.

V usage is TRBV29-1 and J usage is TRBJ1-2; TRBD1 agrees at 7 bases. This CDR3 region has 14 residues. The germline V gene encodes CDR1 SQVTM and CDR2 ANQGSEA. V gave up 5 bases and J gave up 4 bases; unmatched junction bases: 10. CDR3 protein: CSVSAGGASYGYTF. Here the CDR3 DNA reads TGCAGCGTTTCGGCAGGGGGGGCCAGCTATGGCTACACCTTC.

The V call is TRBV5-5, the J call TRBJ2-4; D may correspond to TRBD1 or TRBD2 (5 bases each). The CDR3 runs 15 residues. Germline lookup yields CDR1 SGHKS and CDR2 YYEKEE (reference sequence). V dropped 4 bases and J dropped 3 bases, with 14 bases sitting between them. CDR3: CASSPGQWGKNIQYF. Written as DNA, the CDR3 is TGTGCCAGCAGCCCGGGGCAGTGGGGCAAAAACATTCAGTACTTC.

This chain links TRBV19 with TRBJ2-5, with 10 bases fitting TRBD2. Germline V gene data show CDR1 as LNHDA and CDR2 as SQIVND (reference sequence). The CDR3 is made up of 17 amino acids. Germline trimming cut 3 bases from V and 5 bases from J; bases unmatched to any gene: 12. The CDR3 DNA reads TGTGCCAGTAGTATTCGGGCTAGCGGGGGCTTAAGGGAGACCCAGTACTTC. Its protein product is CASSIRASGGLRETQYF.

Only one count was recorded for this clone. The J gene is TRBJ2-1, the V gene TRBV30, with TRBD1 matching over 11 bases. J lost 7 bases, V lost 3 bases, and 5 bases had no gene match. The CDR3 consists of 14 residues. Germline values: CDR1 GTSNPN, CDR2 SVGIG (reference sequence). The CDR3 bases are TGTGCCTGGAGGGGGGACAGGGGGTCGAATGAGCAGTTCTTC. Translation: CAWRGDRGSNEQFF.

The chain recombines TRBV18 with TRBJ1-1, with D perhaps matching TRBD1 (5 bases). This CDR3 comprises 16 residues. Trimming took 6 bases from V and 7 from J, leaving 24 bases between them. Per germline, CDR1 KGHSH and CDR2 LQKENI. The chain's CDR3 is CASSLSVGGTGREAFF. The CDR3 DNA sequence: TGTGCCAGCTCCCTATCAGTTGGGGGGACGGGGCGTGAAGCTTTCTTT.

On this clone itself: One end of the junction is discordant with germline, which a read error may explain. V usage is TRBV5-4 and J usage is TRBJ1-2; the D gene is possibly TRBD1 (5 bases). Germline CDR1 SGHNT, CDR2 YYREEE (reference sequence). This CDR3 is built from 12 residues. The CDR3 DNA reads TGTGCCAGCAGCTTGAACAGGCTCCATGAGGCCTTC. It encodes CASSLNRLHEAF.

The chain links TRBV5-6 to TRBJ1-5, with 11 bases matching TRBD1. Trimming cost V 4 bases and J 0 bases; bases outside gene matches: 9. CDR1 SGHDT and CDR2 YYEEEE come from the germline V gene. There are 18 residues in the CDR3. CDR3 DNA: TGTGCCAGCAGCATCCGGGACAGGGGGAGCTTTAGCAATCAGCCCCAGCATTTT. Amino acids: CASSIRDRGSFSNQPQHF.

This clone was recorded many times. This rearrangement joins TRBV18 to TRBJ1-6; the match to TRBD1 covers 8 bases. The CDR3 is 15 residues long. CDR1 and CDR2 (germline): KGHSH, LQKENI. The ends lost 3 bases at V and 9 bases at J; junction bases unmatched: 7. CDR3 amino acids: CASSPTGQGGSPLHF. The DNA for the CDR3 is TGTGCCAGCTCACCTACTGGACAGGGAGGTTCACCCCTCCACTTT.

The genes are TRBV5-4 and TRBJ2-7, with D tentatively TRBD2 (7 bases). CDR3 size: 15 residues. Trimming took off 0 bases at V and 7 bases at J, with 17 bases between the two ends. CDR1 SGHNT and CDR2 YYREEE come from the germline V gene (reference sequence). CDR3 protein: CASSLGAGALREQYF. The DNA of the CDR3 is TGTGCCAGCAGCTTGGGGGCGGGGGCGCTTCGGGAGCAGTACTTC.

The rearrangement uses TRBV5-4 and TRBJ2-1, with 11 bases aligning to TRBD1. From germline, CDR1 is SGHNT and CDR2 YYREEE (reference sequence). This CDR3 comprises 16 residues. With V trimmed by 4 bases and J by 5 bases, 8 bases remained unmatched. Here the CDR3 reads CASSPPGTGGDNEQFF. Written as DNA, the CDR3 is TGTGCCAGCAGCCCACCCGGGACAGGGGGTGACAATGAGCAGTTCTTC.

The chain links TRBV4-1 to TRBJ1-4; no firm D call. Trimming removed 3 bases at V and 6 bases at J, with 11 bases between. CDR3 length equals 14 residues. The V gene's germline CDR1 is MGHRA and CDR2 YSYEKL. This chain's CDR3 is CASSQVGSDEKLFF. The CDR3 DNA follows: TGCGCCAGCAGCCAGGTAGGGTCGGATGAAAAACTGTTTTTT.

The chain carries TRBV7-9 and TRBJ2-1; D remains ambiguous. Germline V gene lookup returns CDR1 SEHNR and CDR2 FQNEAQ (reference sequence). V lost 5 bases and J lost 0, with 11 bases in between. This CDR3 region has 15 residues. The CDR3 protein is CASSPQLSSYNEQFF. DNA for the CDR3: TGTGCCAGCAGCCCTCAACTAAGCTCCTACAATGAGCAGTTCTTC. The full variable domain, completed using reference TRBV7-9 and TRBJ2-1, is DTGVSQNPRHKITKRGQNVTFRCDPISEHNRLYWYRQTLGQGPEFLTYFQNEAQLEKSRLLSDRFSAERPKGSFSTLEIQRTEQGDSAMYLCASSPQLSSYNEQFFGPGTRLTVL.

On this clone: A read error may produce the germline difference seen at one junction end. The chain links TRBV2 to TRBJ2-1; 7 bases are shared with TRBD1. Per germline, CDR1 SNHLY and CDR2 FYNNEI. This CDR3 spans 16 amino acids. CDR3 loop: CASREGPGQFNNEQFF. CDR3 coding DNA: TGTGCCAGCAGGGAAGGACCGGGACAGTTTAACAATGAGCAGTTCTTC. The full variable domain, in which reference TRBV2 and TRBJ2-1 provide the parts outside the CDR3, is EPEVTQTPSHQVTQMGQEVILRCVPISNHLYFYWYRQILGQKVEFLVSFYNNEISEKSEIFDDQFSVERPDGSNFTLKIRSTKLEDSAMYFCASREGPGQFNNEQFFGPGTRLTVL.

In the case of this clone: Different DNA sequences within this sample yield the same CDR3. The chain uses TRBV5-1 and TRBJ2-3; D perhaps matches TRBD1 (5 bases). Trimming took off 2 bases at V and 3 bases at J, with 7 bases between the two ends. Per the germline V gene, CDR1 is SGHRS and CDR2 is YFSETQ. There are 13 residues in the CDR3. The CDR3 DNA reads as TGCGCCAGCAGCTTCCAGGGAACAGATACGCAGTATTTT. This translates into CASSFQGTDTQYF.

The chain employs TRBV12-3 or TRBV12-4 and TRBJ1-1, with D perhaps TRBD1 (5 bases). V lost 3 bases to trimming and J lost 11 bases, with 10 bases between them. This CDR3 is 11 amino acids long. CDR3 sequence: CASSFTGGAFF. CDR3 DNA sequence: TGTGCCAGCAGTTTCACCGGGGGTGCTTTCTTT.

The chain combines TRBV29-1 with TRBJ2-7; D gene unclear. The ends were cut back, 4 bases at V and 2 bases at J, with 6 bases in the middle. There are 11 residues in the CDR3. Germline lookup yields CDR1 SQVTM and CDR2 ANQGSEA. The CDR3 loop is CSVASTYEQYF. For the CDR3, the DNA is TGCAGCGTTGCGTCCACCTACGAGCAGTACTTC.

V is TRBV18 and J is TRBJ2-7; TRBD2 agrees at 10 bases. V was clipped by 3 bases and J by 6 bases; unmatched bases: 20. The germline CDR1 and CDR2 sequences are KGHSH and LQKENI. There are 19 residues in the CDR3. Here the CDR3 DNA reads TGTGCCAGCTCACCCCGACAGGGTCGACTAGCGGGTGGCATCGGCGAGCAGTACTTC. Encoded protein: CASSPRQGRLAGGIGEQYF. The whole variable domain, filled in from reference TRBV18 and TRBJ2-7, reads NAGVMQNPRHLVRRRGQEARLRCSPMKGHSHVYWYRQLPEEGLKFMVYLQKENIIDESGMPKERFSAEFPKEGPSILRIQQVVRGDSAAYFCASSPRQGRLAGGIGEQYFGPGTRLTVT.

The chain couples TRBV19 to TRBJ1-5; D perhaps matches TRBD1 (6 bases). This CDR3 is 20 amino acids long. Trimming removed 3 bases at V and 9 bases at J, with 33 bases between. The V gene's germline CDR1 is LNHDA and CDR2 SQIVND (reference sequence). DNA of the CDR3: TGTGCCAGTAGTATTACTCTCTGGTTGGTGGGCCCCAGGGGTGGTCGGCCCCAGCATTTT. Its protein is CASSITLWLVGPRGGRPQHF.

Regarding this clone: Within the sample, other DNA sequences also encode this same CDR3. The chain uses TRBV7-2 and TRBJ2-1; D not certain. Trimming took 2 bases from V and 0 from J, leaving 8 bases between them. The CDR3 runs 15 residues. Germline values: CDR1 SGHTA, CDR2 FQGNSA. The CDR3 coding sequence is TGTGCCAGCAGCTTAAGTTCAAGCTCCTACAATGAGCAGTTCTTC. Amino acids: CASSLSSSSYNEQFF.

Here the CDR3 DNA reads TGTGCCAGCAGCGTATCTGGGACTGGAAACACCATATATTTT. Amino acids: CASSVSGTGNTIYF. This chain links TRBV9 with TRBJ1-3; no firm D call. The CDR3 totals 14 residues. Germline CDR1 is SGDLS and CDR2 is YYNGEE. Deletions cut 1 base from V and 2 bases from J, with 7 bases between.

V is TRBV7-9 and J is TRBJ2-1; TRBD2 aligns across 15 bases. The V gene end was trimmed by 5 bases and the J gene end by 9 bases; junction bases not matched to a gene: 11. Looked up from germline, CDR1 is SEHNR and CDR2 is FQNEAQ (reference sequence). This CDR3 is built from 17 residues. In DNA form, the CDR3 reads TGTGCCAGCAGCCAGCGGAGGACTAGCGGGGGGGCCGGTGAGCAGTTCTTC. This sequence encodes CASSQRRTSGGAGEQFF.

This clone has at least ten counts. The CDR3 sequence is CASSLSSLAGEQFF. The CDR3 bases are TGTGCCAGCAGCTTATCCTCACTAGCGGGAGAGCAGTTCTTC. This chain links TRBV7-9 with TRBJ2-1, with 10 bases identical to TRBD2. Trimming removed 2 bases from V and 10 bases from J; junction bases left unmatched: 5. There are 14 residues in the CDR3. CDR1 SEHNR and CDR2 FQNEAQ come from the germline V gene (reference sequence).

J is TRBJ1-1 and V is TRBV4-1; D is unclear. The CDR3 extends over 13 amino acids. CDR1 and CDR2 from the germline V gene are MGHRA and YSYEKL. V was cut by 6 bases and J by 4 bases, with 12 bases left in between. In DNA form, the CDR3 reads TGCGCCAGCAGGTCAGGAATAGGCACTGAAGCTTTCTTT. The encoded protein is CASRSGIGTEAFF.

The chain recombines TRBV19 with TRBJ2-2; 9 positions agree with TRBD1. Trimming at V came to 10 bases and at J to 4 bases, leaving 7 bases not matched to a gene. Germline V CDR1 and CDR2: LNHDA, SQIVND (reference sequence). This CDR3 region has 14 residues. The CDR3 nucleotides are TGTGCCATCCGGGACAGGGAAGGCACCGGGGAGCTGTTTTTT. Amino acids: CAIRDREGTGELFF.